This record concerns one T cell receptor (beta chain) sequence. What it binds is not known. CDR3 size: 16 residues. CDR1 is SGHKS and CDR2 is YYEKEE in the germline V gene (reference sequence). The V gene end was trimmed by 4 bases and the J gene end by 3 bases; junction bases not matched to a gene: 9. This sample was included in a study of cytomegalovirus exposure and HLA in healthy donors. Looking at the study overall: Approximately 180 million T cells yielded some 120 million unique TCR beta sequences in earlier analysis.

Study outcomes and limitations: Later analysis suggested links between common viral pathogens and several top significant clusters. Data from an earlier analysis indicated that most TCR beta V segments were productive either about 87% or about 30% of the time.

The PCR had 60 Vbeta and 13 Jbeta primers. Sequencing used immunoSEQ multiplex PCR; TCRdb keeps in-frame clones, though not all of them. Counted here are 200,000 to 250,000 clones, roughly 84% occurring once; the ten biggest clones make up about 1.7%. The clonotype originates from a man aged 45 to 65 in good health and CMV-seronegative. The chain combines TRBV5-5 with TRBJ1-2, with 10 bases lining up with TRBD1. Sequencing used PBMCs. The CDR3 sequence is CASSRGDRGRDYGYTF. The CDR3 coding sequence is TGTGCCAGCAGCAGGGGGGACAGGGGCCGTGACTATGGCTACACCTTC. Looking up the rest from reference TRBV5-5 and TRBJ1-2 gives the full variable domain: DAGVTQSPTHLIKTRGQQVTLRCSPISGHKSVSWYQQVLGQGPQFIFQYYEKEERGRGNFPDRFSARQFPNYSSELNVNALLLGDSALYLCASSRGDRGRDYGYTFGSGTRLTVV.